This T cell receptor (beta chain) was documented in a study of cytomegalovirus exposure and HLA in healthy donors. About the research overall: Previous work identified 117 million unique TCR beta sequences from approximately 190 million T cells. The study placed 80% to 85% of its approximately 430 genotyped donors in the Caucasian-associated ancestry cluster.

Study-wide results and limits: Prior analysis indicated that the majority of TCR beta V segments exhibited productivity approximately 87% or approximately 30% of the time. The study carried out a later analysis of TCR beta sequences. It associated some 17,000 of them with specific HLA alleles at a false discovery rate of 0.05.

V gave up 2 bases and J gave up 0 bases, with 11 bases separating them. The CDR3 length is 16 residues. Germline V gives CDR1 LNHNV, CDR2 YYDKDF (reference sequence). As regards this clone: Its antigen remains unidentified.

In the PCR, 60 Vbeta and 13 Jbeta primers were used. Produced via immunoSEQ multiplex PCR; TCRdb's table is partial and in-frame only. The repertoire consists of roughly 110,000 clones, with 60% to 80% occurring once and the leading ten covering 0.79%. The origin of this receptor is a boy younger than 18 in good health and CMV-seronegative. The chain is built from TRBV15 and TRBJ1-3; D remains ambiguous. The sample taken for sequencing was PBMCs. The CDR3 DNA follows: TGTGCCACCAGCAGAACGGGAGGGATCTCTGGAAACACCATATATTTT. It codes for CATSRTGGISGNTIYF.